This T cell receptor (beta chain) was identified in a study of tissue T cells after allogeneic stem cell transplantation. Background on the study: Four unmodified and three CD34-selected T-cell-depleted grafts went to graft-versus-host disease patients.

This CDR3 is 11 amino acids long. Germline CDR1 is SGHRS and CDR2 is YFSETQ. V lost 0 bases, J lost 5 bases, and 2 bases lay in between. In the case of this clone: No antigen is known for it.

Sequenced by immunoSEQ multiplex PCR; TCRdb stores in-frame clones only, minus some. The sample shows about 26,000 clones, roughly nine tenths of them seen only once. Broader study findings: Anatomically similar tissues had similar TCR repertoires within each patient.

This sequence was found in a male donor at least 60 years old who later had graft-versus-host disease after an allogeneic stem cell transplant. The rearrangement links TRBV5-1 to TRBJ2-5; D is uncertain. The source material was blood, sampled before transplantation. The CDR3 bases are TGCGCCAGCAGCTTGGTGGAGACCCAGTACTTC. Amino acid sequence: CASSLVETQYF.